The clone carrying this T cell receptor (beta chain) was observed once. The source of the sample is a study of shared clonotypes between healthy human individuals. Every subset's genomic DNA went evenly onto several immunoSEQ plates. This table comes from immunoSEQ multiplex PCR, and its TCRdb copy is limited to in-frame clones, with some not included. The sample lists about 2.1 million clones, just over 90% seen once, with 1.7% in the top ten. The CDR3 is made up of 14 amino acids. V shed 4 bases and J shed 3 bases, with 10 bases lying between them. Germline lookup yields CDR1 SGHVS and CDR2 FQNEAQ. Naive-designated CD8 cells lacked CD45RO, were positively enriched for CCR7, and omitted terminally differentiated effector memory CD45RA+ cells. Donors, healthy HIV-negative adults, lacked recent acute infections or vaccinations.

The genes are TRBV7-8 and TRBJ2-1; weak D call: TRBD1 (5 bases). The source is a man younger than 35 in good health. Some clones in this sample may be carry-over from other donors' samples. Sequencing was carried out using naive CD8+ T cells from PBMCs. The CDR3 region is CASSSSTVYNEQFF. DNA for the CDR3: TGTGCCAGCAGCTCTTCGACAGTCTACAATGAGCAGTTCTTC. The complete variable domain, with remaining parts taken from reference TRBV7-8 and TRBJ2-1, reads GAGVSQSPRYKVAKRGQDVALRCDPISGHVSLFWYQQALGQGPEFLTYFQNEAQLDKSGLPSDRFFAERPEGSVSTLKIQRTQQEDSAVYLCASSSSTVYNEQFFGPGTRLTVL.